This T cell receptor beta chain was obtained from a study of cytomegalovirus exposure and HLA in healthy donors. Notes on the study in general: Clonal expansion, a later analysis showed, was greater in HLA-associated TCR beta chains than in equally common others. The authors later found most CMV-associated TCR beta chains appeared HLA-restricted.

PCR involved 60 Vbeta and 13 Jbeta primers. Assay used: immunoSEQ multiplex PCR; TCRdb lists only in-frame clones, some missing. The sample has about 110,000 clones; around 80% are singletons. Germline V lookup: CDR1 SEHNR, CDR2 FQNEAQ (reference sequence). The V gene end was trimmed by 2 bases and the J gene end by 1 base; junction bases not matched to a gene: 2. CDR3 length: 15 amino acids. As regards this clone: Its antigen is unknown.

J is TRBJ2-3 and V is TRBV7-9; 8 bases fit TRBD2. Sequences were obtained from PBMCs. This TCR derives from a man aged 40-49 years in good health and CMV-seronegative. The CDR3 nucleotides are TGTGCCAGCAGCTTAATTAGCGGGGGCACAGATACGCAGTATTTT. This translates into CASSLISGGTDTQYF.